This T cell receptor beta chain was sequenced during a study of T cell responses to AZD1222 COVID-19 vaccine. Using immunoSEQ multiplex PCR, the repertoire was profiled, and TCRdb retains in-frame clones only, with some absent. Among some 130,000 clones, roughly 89% were seen once, and the ten largest hold about 6%. This CDR3 spans 11 amino acids. Germline lookup yields CDR1 SGHTA and CDR2 FQGNSA. The V end was cut by 2 bases, the J end by 11 bases, with 7 bases between. The chain couples TRBV7-2 to TRBJ2-1; the D is unclear. The sequencing here drew on peripheral blood, taken on day 0 of AZD1222 vaccination. The source of this sequence is an adult in good health. CDR3 DNA: TGTGCCAGCAGCTTAAAAAGTAAGCAGTTCTTC. Its protein product is CASSLKSKQFF.